Below, 18 T cell receptor beta chains from the same sample are listed, as sequenced in a study of T-cell memory formation after mild COVID-19. MiXCR, run by TCRdb on the 5' RACE reads, gives a single entry per CDR3 protein. The sample includes about 270,000 distinct CDR3 sequences, roughly 15% of them seen just once. The specimen was PBMCs or a T cell subset sorted from them (not recorded which). These receptors all stem from a man aged 18 to 30 who had mild COVID-19 (a few samples of this study predate the infection). Cell type and time point are not known.

The chain carries TRBV12-3 or TRBV12-4 and TRBJ1-5; D is undetermined. This CDR3 has 14 residues. Deletions cut 3 bases from V and 6 bases from J, with 12 bases between. Here the CDR3 DNA reads TGTGCCAGCAGTTTGGTGGGGAGAGGTCAGCCCCAGCATTTT. Translation gives CASSLVGRGQPQHF.

The J gene is TRBJ1-2, the V gene TRBV4-3; D uncertain. This CDR3 comprises 14 residues. CDR1 is LGHNA, CDR2 YSLEER, per germline. The V gene lost 0 bases and the J gene lost 3 bases, with 8 bases spanning the gap. The CDR3 loop is CASSQDWSDYGYTF. As DNA, the CDR3 is TGCGCCAGCAGCCAAGATTGGTCGGACTATGGCTACACCTTC.

This chain links TRBV6-6 with TRBJ2-2; 12 nucleotides agree with TRBD1. Germline assignment: CDR1 MNHNY and CDR2 SVGAGI (reference sequence). The V segment lost 4 bases and the J segment 7 bases; nucleotides outside the gene matches: 25. The CDR3 is 22 amino acids. The CDR3, as DNA: TGTGCCAGCAGTTTCCCGGGACAGGGGGCTGGACCGTCCGCGAGGGAAGGCGGGGAGCTGTTTTTT. It is translated as CASSFPGQGAGPSAREGGELFF.

This clonotype was found many times. The chain carries TRBV6-5 and TRBJ2-1; TRBD1 aligns across 9 bases. Trimming took 4 bases from V and 5 from J; bases not matched to a gene: 18. The CDR3 consists of 19 residues. In germline, CDR1 is MNHEY, CDR2 SVGAGI. The CDR3 bases are TGTGCCAGCAGTTTACTATGGCCCATGGGACAGGGTTACCACAATGAGCAGTTCTTC. Protein: CASSLLWPMGQGYHNEQFF.

This clonotype has a handful of counts. The chain combines TRBV7-2 with TRBJ2-3, with 7 nucleotides matching TRBD2. The CDR3 has 16 residues. Germline CDR1 reads SGHTA; CDR2 reads FQGNSA. The V and J ends lost 5 bases and 2 bases, in that order; junction bases with no gene match: 10. CDR3 residues: CASSLGAAGPTDTQYF. In nucleotides, the CDR3 is TGTGCCAGCAGCCTTGGGGCAGCGGGGCCCACAGATACGCAGTATTTT. Complete variable domain (other parts from reference TRBV7-2 and TRBJ2-3): GAGVSQSPSNKVTEKGKDVELRCDPISGHTALYWYRQSLGQGLEFLIYFQGNSAPDKSGLPSDRFSAERTGGSVSTLTIQRTQQEDSAVYLCASSLGAAGPTDTQYFGPGTRLTVL.

A few counts support this clonotype. The chain is built from TRBV3-1 and TRBJ1-2; D is unclear. The germline CDR1 and CDR2 sequences are LGHDT and YNNKEL (reference sequence). CDR3 length equals 15 residues. V shed 2 bases and J shed 9 bases, with 19 bases lying between them. The DNA for the CDR3 is TGTGCCAGCAGCCAAAGGGAGGCAGGCCGCGGGAGCTACACCTTC. As protein: CASSQREAGRGSYTF.

The chain combines TRBV7-2 with TRBJ2-3; the D gene is possibly TRBD2 (7 bases). Germline CDR1 is SGHTA and CDR2 is FQGNSA. CDR3 length: 14 amino acids. Trimming cost V 5 bases and J 7 bases, with 16 bases left between them. The CDR3 is CASSPLSGGNTQYF. CDR3 bases: TGTGCCAGCAGCCCCCTTTCGGGGGGCAATACGCAGTATTTT.

The chain employs TRBV12-3 or TRBV12-4 and TRBJ1-1; a possible D gene is TRBD1 (6 bases). V was cut by 0 bases and J by 3 bases, with 8 bases left in between. The CDR3 runs to 14 residues. For the CDR3, the DNA is TGTGCCAGCAGTTTAGCAGGGGGTTACACTGAAGCTTTCTTT. Amino acids: CASSLAGGYTEAFF.

The chain employs TRBV30 and TRBJ2-1, with 10 bases that match TRBD2. Germline CDR1 and CDR2: GTSNPN and SVGIG (reference sequence). The CDR3 length is 16 residues. Germline trimming cut 0 bases from V and 4 bases from J; bases unmatched to any gene: 6. The CDR3 DNA follows: TGTGCCTGGAGTGTACTAGGACTAGCGGCTTACAATGAGCAGTTCTTC. Translated: CAWSVLGLAAYNEQFF.

This sequence joins TRBV5-6 and TRBJ2-7, with D maybe TRBD2 (6 bases). V dropped 5 bases and J dropped 2 bases, with 17 bases sitting between them. The CDR3 is 15 residues long. The germline CDR1 and CDR2 sequences are SGHDT and YYEEEE. The CDR3 DNA is TGTGCCAGCAGACCGGGCAGGGAGGACGCCTACGAGCAGTACGTC. Residues: CASRPGREDAYEQYV.

This clonotype was found many times. V usage is TRBV6-1 and J usage is TRBJ2-5, with 8 bases lining up with TRBD2. The CDR3 has 16 residues. The trim removed 0 bases at V and 3 bases at J, leaving 6 bases unmatched. Looked up from germline, CDR1 is MNHNS and CDR2 is SASEGT. The CDR3 is CASSEAIGSGEETQYF. The CDR3 coding sequence is TGTGCCAGCAGTGAAGCGATCGGTAGCGGGGAAGAGACCCAGTACTTC.

This chain uses TRBV5-1 with TRBJ1-5, with D tentatively TRBD1 (6 bases). V lost 3 bases and J 4 bases, leaving 11 bases between the germline ends. The germline V gene has CDR1 SGHRS and CDR2 YFSETQ. The CDR3 is 14 residues long. The CDR3 is CASSSGQLNQPQHF. The CDR3 DNA is TGCGCCAGCAGCTCAGGACAGTTGAATCAGCCCCAGCATTTT.

This clonotype turned up a few times. The genes are TRBV27 and TRBJ2-7, with TRBD1 matching over 7 bases. J was trimmed by 2 bases and V by 4 bases; bases with no gene match: 14. This CDR3 is built from 17 residues. From germline, CDR1 is MNHEY and CDR2 SMNVEV (reference sequence). CDR3 in DNA: TGTGCCAGCAGTTATTACTCCGGGACAGTAGTCACCTACGAGCAGTACGTC. Protein: CASSYYSGTVVTYEQYV.

The rearrangement joins TRBV10-3 to TRBJ2-5; D uncertain. Germline V CDR1 and CDR2: ENHRY, SYGVKD. The V gene lost 6 bases and the J gene lost 1 base, with 12 bases spanning the gap. CDR3 length equals 14 residues. CDR3 DNA: TGTGCCATCAGAGGGAACCACGGCCAAGAGACCCAGTACTTC. Its translation is CAIRGNHGQETQYF.

This chain uses TRBV7-8 with TRBJ2-2; 9 bases are shared with TRBD2. There are 19 residues in the CDR3. The V gene end was trimmed by 7 bases and the J gene end by 1 base; junction bases not matched to a gene: 16. CDR1 SGHVS and CDR2 FQNEAQ come from the germline V gene. The CDR3 reads CASISRGRGGPKNTGELFF. The CDR3 DNA reads TGTGCCAGCATCTCGCGGGGGCGGGGGGGCCCCAAGAACACCGGGGAGCTGTTTTTT.

The chain couples TRBV6-2 or TRBV6-3 to TRBJ2-3; 12 nucleotides agree with TRBD2. The CDR3 spans 17 residues. Germline CDR1 and CDR2: MNHEY and SVGEGT. The trim removed 2 bases at V and 1 base at J, leaving 4 bases unmatched. The CDR3 region has the DNA TGTGCCAGCAGTTACCTCTCTAGCGGGGGGGGCACAGATACGCAGTATTTT. Its translation: CASSYLSSGGGTDTQYF.

The chain employs TRBV27 and TRBJ2-1, with D possibly matching TRBD1 (5 bases). V shed 4 bases and J shed 0 bases, with 7 bases lying between them. CDR3 length: 14 residues. The V gene's germline CDR1 is MNHEY and CDR2 SMNVEV (reference sequence). The CDR3 loop is CASSSQGSYNEQFF. Here the CDR3 DNA reads TGTGCCAGCAGTTCCCAGGGCTCCTACAATGAGCAGTTCTTC.

This sequence joins TRBV7-9 and TRBJ1-2; D call uncertain. Trimming pared 2 bases from V and 0 bases from J, leaving 13 bases between. Germline V gene lookup returns CDR1 SEHNR and CDR2 FQNEAQ (reference sequence). The CDR3 length is 16 residues. For the CDR3, the DNA is TGTGCCAGCAGCTTAATTCCGGGAATAGCTAACTATGGCTACACCTTC. It specifies CASSLIPGIANYGYTF.